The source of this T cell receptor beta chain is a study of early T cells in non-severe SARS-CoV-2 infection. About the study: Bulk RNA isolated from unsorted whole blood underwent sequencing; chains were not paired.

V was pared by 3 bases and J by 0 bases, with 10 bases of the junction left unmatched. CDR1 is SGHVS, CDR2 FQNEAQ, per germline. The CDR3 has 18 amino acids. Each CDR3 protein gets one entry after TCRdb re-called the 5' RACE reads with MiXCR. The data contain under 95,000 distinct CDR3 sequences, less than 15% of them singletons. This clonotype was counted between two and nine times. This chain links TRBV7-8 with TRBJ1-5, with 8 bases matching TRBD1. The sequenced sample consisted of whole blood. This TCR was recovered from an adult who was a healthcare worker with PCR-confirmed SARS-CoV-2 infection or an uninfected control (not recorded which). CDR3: CASSFPDRARYSNQPQHF. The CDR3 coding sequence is TGTGCCAGCAGCTTCCCGGACAGGGCCCGATATAGCAATCAGCCCCAGCATTTT. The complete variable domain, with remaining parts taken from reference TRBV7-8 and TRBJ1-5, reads GAGVSQSPRYKVAKRGQDVALRCDPISGHVSLFWYQQALGQGPEFLTYFQNEAQLDKSGLPSDRFFAERPEGSVSTLKIQRTQQEDSAVYLCASSFPDRARYSNQPQHFGDGTRLSIL.